This T cell receptor (beta chain) comes out of a study of T cell responses to AZD1222 COVID-19 vaccine. V gave up 4 bases and J gave up 2 bases; unmatched junction bases: 2. This CDR3 spans 15 amino acids. Per the germline V gene, CDR1 is SGHNT and CDR2 is YENEEA. Samples with a second dose at about 4 or about 12 weeks were pooled together. A remark on this clone: The antigen remains undetermined.

Measured with immunoSEQ multiplex PCR; TCRdb has only the in-frame clones, and not every one. This table holds 7,500 to 8,500 clones, approximately 88% found once. Findings of the study overall: Among AZD1222 vaccinees, only 5 to 7 were seropositive at baseline. Donors, mostly white British, included more females; clonal diversity was possibly underestimated. Researchers took repertoire samples only after the peak T cell response had come.

This chain connects TRBV11-3 to TRBJ2-1; 10 positions match TRBD2. The clonotype comes from an adult who received the AZD1222 COVID-19 vaccine. The starting material was peripheral blood, obtained 28 days after the second AZD1222 dose. The CDR3 spells CASSSSGRAYNEQFF. The CDR3 DNA follows: TGTGCCAGCAGCTCAAGCGGGAGGGCCTACAATGAGCAGTTCTTC.